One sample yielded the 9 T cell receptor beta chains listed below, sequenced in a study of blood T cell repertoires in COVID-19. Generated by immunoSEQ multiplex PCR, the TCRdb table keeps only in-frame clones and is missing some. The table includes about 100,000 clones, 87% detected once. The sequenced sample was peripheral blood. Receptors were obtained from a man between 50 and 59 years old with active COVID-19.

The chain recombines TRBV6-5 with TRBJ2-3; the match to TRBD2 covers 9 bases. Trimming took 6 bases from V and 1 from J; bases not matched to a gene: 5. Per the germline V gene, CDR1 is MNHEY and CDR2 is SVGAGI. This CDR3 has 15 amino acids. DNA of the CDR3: TGTGCCAGCAGCCGACTAGCGGCCCGCACAGATACGCAGTATTTT. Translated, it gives CASSRLAARTDTQYF.

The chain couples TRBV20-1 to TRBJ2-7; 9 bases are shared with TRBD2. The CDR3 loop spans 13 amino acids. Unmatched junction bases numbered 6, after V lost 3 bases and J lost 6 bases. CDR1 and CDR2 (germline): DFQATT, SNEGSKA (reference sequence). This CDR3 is CSASAGGAFEQYF. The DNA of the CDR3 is TGCAGTGCTAGTGCGGGGGGGGCTTTCGAGCAGTACTTC.

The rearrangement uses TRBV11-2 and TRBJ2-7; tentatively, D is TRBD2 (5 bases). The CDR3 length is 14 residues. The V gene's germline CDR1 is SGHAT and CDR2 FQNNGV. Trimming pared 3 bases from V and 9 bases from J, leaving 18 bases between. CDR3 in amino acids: CASSLEPGIARQYF. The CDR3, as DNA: TGTGCCAGCAGCTTGGAACCTGGCATAGCGAGGCAGTACTTC.

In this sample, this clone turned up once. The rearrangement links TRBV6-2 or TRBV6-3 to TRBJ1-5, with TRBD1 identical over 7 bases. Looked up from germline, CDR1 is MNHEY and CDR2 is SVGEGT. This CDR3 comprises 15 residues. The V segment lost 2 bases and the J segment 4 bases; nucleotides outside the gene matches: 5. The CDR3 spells CASSYRAGGNQPQHF. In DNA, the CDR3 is TGTGCCAGCAGTTACCGGGCAGGGGGGAATCAGCCCCAGCATTTT.

CDR3 in amino acids: CASSLRRGGNEQFF. The CDR3 DNA follows: TGTGCCAGCAGTTTGAGGCGGGGGGGGAATGAGCAGTTCTTC. The genes are TRBV27 and TRBJ2-1; TRBD2 agrees at 9 bases. V dropped 3 bases and J dropped 7; count of bases not matched to a gene: 4. This CDR3 region has 14 residues. Germline lookup yields CDR1 MNHEY and CDR2 SMNVEV (reference sequence).

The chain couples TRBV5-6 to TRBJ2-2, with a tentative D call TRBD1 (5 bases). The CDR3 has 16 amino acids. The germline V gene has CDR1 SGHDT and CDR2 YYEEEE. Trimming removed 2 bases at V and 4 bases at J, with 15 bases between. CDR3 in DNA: TGTGCCAGCAGCTTCGGTATAGGGCAGGGCACCGGGGAGCTGTTTTTT. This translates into CASSFGIGQGTGELFF.

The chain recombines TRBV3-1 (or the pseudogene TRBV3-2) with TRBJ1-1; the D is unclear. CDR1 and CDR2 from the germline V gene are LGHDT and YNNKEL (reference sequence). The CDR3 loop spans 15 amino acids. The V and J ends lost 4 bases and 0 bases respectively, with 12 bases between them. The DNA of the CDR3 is TGTGCCAGCAGCCGAGGGCGGCTAATGAACACTGAAGCTTTCTTT. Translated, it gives CASSRGRLMNTEAFF.

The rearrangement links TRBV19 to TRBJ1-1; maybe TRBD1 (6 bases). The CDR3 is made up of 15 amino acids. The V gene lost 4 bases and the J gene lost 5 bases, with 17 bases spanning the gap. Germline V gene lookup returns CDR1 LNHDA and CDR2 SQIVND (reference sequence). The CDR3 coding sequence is TGTGCCAGTAGTAGCTCCGGGGGGCGCGGAACTGAAGCTTTCTTT. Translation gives CASSSSGGRGTEAFF.

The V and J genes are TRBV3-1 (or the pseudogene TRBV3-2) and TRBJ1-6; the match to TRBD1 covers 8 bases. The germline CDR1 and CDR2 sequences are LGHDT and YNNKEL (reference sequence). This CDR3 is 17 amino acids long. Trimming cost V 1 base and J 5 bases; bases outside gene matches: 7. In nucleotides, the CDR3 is TGTGCCAGCAGCCAAGGACAGGGGATAGGTAATAATTCACCCCTCCACTTT. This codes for CASSQGQGIGNNSPLHF.